Detailed here is one TCR beta chain. No antigen is known for it. No base-level quality is on record; no much larger clone is a single base apart. The sample is drawn from a study of long-term antiretroviral therapy in people with HIV (dated by TCRdb to 2022 to 2024). In terms of the full investigation: Collection of the earliest samples took place about a decade ahead of the 2015 WHO recommendation for immediate ART, at a time when ART was typically delayed until CD4 counts fell. This retrospective serial study examined whether starting ART and sustained HIV suppression were associated with changes in the composition and diversity of the TRB repertoire in peripheral blood. About 40% of the 30 participants with HIV were female. A total of some 210 cryopreserved PBMC samples were contributed to the cohort by 30 adults with confirmed HIV infection, with samples collected serially over a mean of around 6 years (range 1-12). No cross-contamination during QIAcube processing was seen in test extractions of a monoclonal T-cell line run alongside roughly 35 polyclonal samples. What the authors observed across the whole study: The repertoire was dominated across all time points by expanded TRB clones identified before ART initiation, although this dominance was seen to fluctuate and to decrease in many PLHIV after ART. HIV repertoires had narrower CDR3 length ranges than controls, and the network structure suggested an antigen-experienced repertoire that shifted only slightly toward naive after ART. Since PBMC availability was limited, sequencing covered only the TCR beta chain, with no alpha chain pairing. No data were available on ART adherence, viral resistance or therapy changes, limiting inferences about post-ART repertoire changes. The samples span the years 2004 to 2017, and the ART regimens used at that time may not be as effective as current regimens. Unsorted PBMC were profiled instead of sorted CD4+ and CD8+ T cells because pre-ART samples had limited cell numbers. Starting ART was linked to a significant rise in TRB diversity, yet even with long-term ART the diversity remained significantly lower than in transplant donor controls.

There are 14 amino acids in the CDR3, from cysteine to phenylalanine inclusive. Only the CDR3 region is kept as DNA, spanning 42 bases read in frame from base 1. Between the V and J ends, shortened by 2 bases and 5 bases respectively, the junction contains 12 bases. CDR1 and CDR2 are read off the germline V gene as MNHEY and SVGAGI. Inclusion was restricted to participants for whom at least one PBMC sample before ART initiation and at least two post-ART samples were available. Treatment was received in the United States of America by all participants with HIV. Before DNA extraction, cryopreserved samples containing 1-10 million PBMC were thawed and washed. At the time of the earliest PBMC sample, participants with HIV were aged between roughly 23 and 60 years. Each participant contributed PBMC samples from 1-4 timepoints before ART initiation and 2-8 timepoints after ART initiation, with a median of 7 samples. For every participant, serial HIV viral load, CD4+ T-cell count, ART history and demographic data were obtained. A Qiagen kit on a QIAcube was used to extract genomic DNA from unsorted PBMC, with samples processed in batches of 12.

Sequencing of the TRB variable region was done with the immunoSEQ hsTCRB v3.0 assay at survey level resolution. The targeted TRB sequencing depth was about 40,000-50,000 T-cell genomes per sample. TRB libraries were pooled and sequenced on an Illumina MiSeq using a v3 150-cycle kit. The authors' pipeline ran thus. Analysis of repertoires was carried out in R inside a reproducible Nextflow workflow spanning QC, data transformation and analysis. Custom analyses were implemented in LymphoSeq2, an R package for AIRR-Seq data exploration. Several samples that yielded fewer than 5000 total TRB sequences were excluded, so that some 190 HIV repertoires were analyzed. Among the roughly 200 retained HIV repertoires, about 57 were collected before ART initiation and over 120 were collected after ART initiation. Repertoires were downsampled to 5000 TRB nucleotide sequences, and summary statistics were averaged over 100 downsampling iterations. The analysis kept only TRB sequences whose CDR3 regions were at least seven amino acids long. Diversity was measured with a Shannon entropy-derived clonality score and the Gini coefficient. In the repertoire networks, any two of the top 5000 CDR3 amino acid sequences were connected whenever the two sequences differed by an edit distance of one. For TRB CDR3 amino acid sequences, GLIPH2 was used to predict antigen specificity groups and MHC restriction. To flag known CMV, EBV, HIV or tissue antigen associations, CDR3 amino acid sequences were matched against VDJdb and McPAS-TCR. Pre-ART, post-ART and control groups were compared with Wilcoxon signed-rank tests and Holm-Bonferroni correction. The immuneACCESS repertoire file appears here via TCRdb, limited to in-frame rearrangements. These files lack a portion of the clones; in checked studies, under half of the deficit traces to unresolved V genes, and the cause of the others is not known. That table is the source of V, J and clone size, and D and trimming were worked out from the DNA. The sample includes about 23,000 clones, with around 80% observed a single time. 7.2% of the sample is held by the ten biggest clonotypes.

This sequence originates from a man aged 25 to 40 with HIV. The chain is made from TRBV6-5 and TRBJ2-5; no D gene call is confident. Sequenced here: unsorted PBMCs, sampled 1.5 years after starting antiretroviral therapy. The CDR3 protein is CASSYHRSQETQYF. The nucleotides are TGTGCCAGCAGTTACCATCGGAGTCAGGAGACCCAGTACTTC.